A single sample is the source of the 6 T cell receptor beta chains below, sequenced in a study of T cell responses to AZD1222 COVID-19 vaccine. TCRdb's copy holds only in-frame clones and misses some; the assay was immunoSEQ multiplex PCR. The repertoire holds 110,000 to 150,000 clones, with roughly nine tenths as singletons. Sequencing used peripheral blood, obtained on day 0 of AZD1222 vaccination. The receptors were gathered from an adult in good health.

V usage is TRBV4-1 and J usage is TRBJ2-7, with D tentatively TRBD1 or TRBD2 (5 bases each). This CDR3 contains 13 residues. Germline CDR1 and CDR2: MGHRA and YSYEKL. V was cut by 1 base and J by 9 bases, with 13 bases left in between. In DNA form, the CDR3 reads TGCGCCAGCAGCCAAGCTTCCAGGGACGGGCAGTACTTC. This gives the protein CASSQASRDGQYF.

This chain links TRBV5-4 with TRBJ2-1; possible D gene TRBD2, 6 bases. The germline gives CDR1 SGHNT, CDR2 YYREEE (reference sequence). The CDR3 spans 15 residues. Deletions cut 6 bases from V and 4 bases from J, with 17 bases between. As DNA, the CDR3 is TGTGCCAGCAATTCGTGGGCGGGGAGTTACAATGAGCAGTTCTTC. It translates to CASNSWAGSYNEQFF.

The chain recombines TRBV7-9 with TRBJ2-1, with 13 bases identical to TRBD2. The germline V gene encodes CDR1 SEHNR and CDR2 FQNEAQ (reference sequence). With 2 bases clipped from V and 3 bases from J, the junction kept 4 bases outside the gene matches. The length of the CDR3 is 17 residues. CDR3 bases: TGTGCCAGCAGCTTACGGGGGACTAGCGGGAACTACAATGAGCAGTTCTTC. It encodes CASSLRGTSGNYNEQFF. The full variable domain, completed using reference TRBV7-9 and TRBJ2-1, is DTGVSQNPRHKITKRGQNVTFRCDPISEHNRLYWYRQTLGQGPEFLTYFQNEAQLEKSRLLSDRFSAERPKGSFSTLEIQRTEQGDSAMYLCASSLRGTSGNYNEQFFGPGTRLTVL.

The chain links TRBV5-4 to TRBJ2-3, with D perhaps TRBD1 (6 bases). This CDR3 comprises 16 residues. Germline V gene sequence: CDR1 SGHNT, CDR2 YYREEE (reference sequence). Trimming stripped 4 bases from V and 2 bases from J, with 17 bases between. The CDR3 here is CASSAWGQGSTDTQYF. The CDR3 DNA reads as TGTGCCAGCAGCGCCTGGGGGCAGGGGTCCACAGATACGCAGTATTTT.

The CDR3 loop reads CASSYGRVYTEAFF. As DNA, the CDR3 is TGTGCCAGCAGTTACGGCAGGGTGTACACTGAAGCTTTCTTT. The rearrangement joins TRBV6-5 to TRBJ1-1; D perhaps matches TRBD1 (5 bases). CDR3 length: 14 residues. CDR1 and CDR2 (germline): MNHEY, SVGAGI. Trimming removed 2 bases from V and 3 bases from J, with 10 bases in between.

The rearrangement links TRBV27 to TRBJ1-2, with TRBD1 as a possible D gene (5 bases). This CDR3 comprises 11 residues. The V and J ends lost 7 bases and 8 bases respectively, with 11 bases between them. Per the germline V gene, CDR1 is MNHEY and CDR2 is SMNVEV (reference sequence). CDR3 residues: CASTSGLGYTF. The CDR3 DNA is TGTGCCAGCACGTCAGGGTTGGGCTACACCTTC.